This is a list of T cell receptor beta chains from one sample in a study of shared clonotypes between healthy human individuals. Only in-frame clones appear in the TCRdb table, and some are missing; sequencing was by immunoSEQ multiplex PCR. The data hold 2.3 million or so clones, with approximately 93% observed a single time. Sequenced material: naive CD4+ T cells from PBMCs. These receptors originate from a man aged 18-30 years in good health. Some clones in this sample may be carry-over from other donors' samples. The CDR3 runs from the conserved cysteine through the conserved F or W. A D gene is named only where the DNA matches it firmly.

v_gene	d_gene	j_gene	CDR3aa
TRBV6-5	.	TRBJ2-7	CASTPGGGPYEQYF
TRBV7-2	.	TRBJ2-7	CASSYQPSLTDYEQYF
TRBV2	TRBD1	TRBJ2-5	CAGSPTGGETQYF
TRBV5-6	TRBD2	TRBJ2-1	CASSKTGRDEQFF
TRBV5-1	.	TRBJ1-5	CASSLDGGAGQPQHF
TRBV5-6	TRBD1	TRBJ2-2	CASSLGQGGTGELFF
TRBV5-1	TRBD2	TRBJ2-1	CASSATSGRAHEQFF
TRBV2	.	TRBJ1-2	CASTWEMSYGYTF
TRBV11-2	.	TRBJ2-3	CASSLGGNRFTDTQYF
TRBV10-1	.	TRBJ2-5	CASSEGARETQYF
TRBV19	.	TRBJ2-5	CASSIPRNGSQETQYF
TRBV5-6	.	TRBJ2-1	CASSFYGAPGYNEQFF
TRBV6-5	TRBD2	TRBJ2-1	CASSWTSGSDRGVQFF
TRBV28	.	TRBJ2-7	CASSSDIRLEPTYEQYF